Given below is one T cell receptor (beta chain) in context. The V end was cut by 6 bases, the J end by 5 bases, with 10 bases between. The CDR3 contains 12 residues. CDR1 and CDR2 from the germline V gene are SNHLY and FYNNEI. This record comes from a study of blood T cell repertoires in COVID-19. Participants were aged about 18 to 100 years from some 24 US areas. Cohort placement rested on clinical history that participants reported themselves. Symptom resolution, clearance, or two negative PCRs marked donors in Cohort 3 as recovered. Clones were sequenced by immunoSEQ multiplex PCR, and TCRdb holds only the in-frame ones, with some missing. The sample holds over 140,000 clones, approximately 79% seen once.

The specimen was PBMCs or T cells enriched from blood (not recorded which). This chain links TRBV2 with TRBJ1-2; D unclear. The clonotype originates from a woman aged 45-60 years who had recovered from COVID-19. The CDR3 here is CASSSHTYGYTF. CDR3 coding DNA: TGTGCCAGCAGCTCACACACATATGGCTACACCTTC. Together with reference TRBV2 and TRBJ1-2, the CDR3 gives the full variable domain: EPEVTQTPSHQVTQMGQEVILRCVPISNHLYFYWYRQILGQKVEFLVSFYNNEISEKSEIFDDQFSVERPDGSNFTLKIRSTKLEDSAMYFCASSSHTYGYTFGSGTRLTVV.